These 27 T cell receptor beta chains were sequenced from one sample in a study of T cell responses to AZD1222 COVID-19 vaccine (dated by TCRdb to the early 2020s). Library generation was performed with the immunoSEQ multiplex PCR assay. As stored in TCRdb, this immuneACCESS dataset retains in-frame rearrangements with V and J assigned. A fraction of the clones does not appear; measured against another copy, unresolved V genes explain less than half of the discrepancy, and the remainder lacks a known reason. This sample holds around 150,000 clones; more than 85% were observed only once. 2.5% to 4% of the sample lies in the top ten. The time point label of this sample denotes: about 28 days (+/-7) after the second vaccine dose. The specimen was peripheral blood, collected 28 days after the second AZD1222 dose. Receptors originate from an adult who received the AZD1222 COVID-19 vaccine.

This chain uses TRBV7-2 with TRBJ1-1; D gene ambiguous. V was clipped by 5 bases and J by 3 bases, with 10 bases between them. The CDR3 sequence is 13 residues long. The V gene's germline CDR1 is SGHTA and CDR2 FQGNSA. In nucleotides, the CDR3 is TGTGCCAGCAGCCCCGGTCGGGACACTGAAGCTTTCTTT. Residues: CASSPGRDTEAFF.

The V call is TRBV12-3 or TRBV12-4, the J call TRBJ1-5; D gene uncertain. V dropped 4 bases and J dropped 3 bases, with 7 bases sitting between them. This CDR3 contains 13 residues. The CDR3 DNA is TGTGCCAGCAGTTCAAACACCAATCAGCCCCAGCATTTT. The encoded protein is CASSSNTNQPQHF.

This rearrangement joins TRBV5-1 to TRBJ2-1, with TRBD2 matching over 10 bases. V lost 3 bases and J lost 2; bases outside the gene matches: 17. CDR1 and CDR2 (germline): SGHRS, YFSETQ. The CDR3 is 20 residues long. The CDR3 loop reads CASSSGGWGLANRTYNEQFF. The DNA for the CDR3 is TGCGCCAGCAGCTCAGGGGGTTGGGGACTAGCGAACCGAACCTACAATGAGCAGTTCTTC.

Only one count was recorded for this clone. The rearrangement links TRBV6-1 to TRBJ2-7; no firm D call. This CDR3 has 16 residues. The V gene lost 2 bases and the J gene lost 4 bases, with 18 bases spanning the gap. Germline V gene data show CDR1 as MNHNS and CDR2 as SASEGT. CDR3 loop: CASSEYFSHGPYEQYF. As DNA, the CDR3 is TGTGCCAGCAGTGAATATTTCTCGCACGGACCATACGAGCAGTACTTC.

This clone was detected only once. CDR3 in amino acids: CASEGREGQTGELFF. In nucleotides, the CDR3 is TGTGCCAGCGAGGGGCGGGAGGGCCAGACCGGGGAGCTGTTTTTT. This sequence joins TRBV2 and TRBJ2-2; 9 positions agree with TRBD2. V dropped 8 bases and J dropped 5; count of bases not matched to a gene: 9. This CDR3 region has 15 residues. Germline V gene lookup returns CDR1 SNHLY and CDR2 FYNNEI.

The chain has TRBV30 and TRBJ2-3; D uncertain. Germline lookup yields CDR1 GTSNPN and CDR2 SVGIG (reference sequence). This CDR3 is built from 16 residues. The V gene lost 2 bases and the J gene lost 0 bases, with 15 bases spanning the gap. In nucleotides, the CDR3 is TGTGCCTGGAGTTCCCGGACGAGACTTAGCACAGATACGCAGTATTTT. Protein product: CAWSSRTRLSTDTQYF.

The chain carries TRBV28 and TRBJ1-1; D may be TRBD1 (5 bases). Germline V gives CDR1 MDHEN, CDR2 SYDVKM. Trimming removed 3 bases from V and 4 bases from J, with 12 bases in between. The CDR3 consists of 14 residues. The CDR3 DNA sequence: TGTGCCAGCAGTTTGACGGGGGAGGGCACTGAAGCTTTCTTT. This gives the protein CASSLTGEGTEAFF.

The rearrangement links TRBV29-1 to TRBJ1-1; the D is unclear. V was trimmed by 7 bases and J by 0 bases, leaving 6 bases between them. CDR1 SQVTM and CDR2 ANQGSEA come from the germline V gene. CDR3 length: 11 amino acids. For the CDR3, the DNA is TGCAGCGGCGTATTGAACACTGAAGCTTTCTTT. It is translated as CSGVLNTEAFF.

The chain combines TRBV11-3 with TRBJ2-1, with 7 bases that match TRBD2. This CDR3 comprises 15 residues. Germline V gene lookup returns CDR1 SGHNT and CDR2 YENEEA. After removal of 3 bases from V and 4 bases from J, the junction contained 6 bases not matched to a gene. The CDR3 bases are TGTGCCAGCAGCTTGGGGGGGACTCTATACAATGAGCAGTTCTTC. Translation gives CASSLGGTLYNEQFF. The full variable domain, in which reference TRBV11-3 and TRBJ2-1 provide the parts outside the CDR3, is EAGVVQSPRYKIIEKKQPVAFWCNPISGHNTLYWYLQNLGQGPELLIRYENEEAVDDSQLPKDRFSAERLKGVDSTLKIQPAELGDSAVYLCASSLGGTLYNEQFFGPGTRLTVL.

J is TRBJ2-7 and V is TRBV5-4; 10 positions match TRBD2. The CDR3 is 15 residues long. From germline, CDR1 is SGHNT and CDR2 YYREEE (reference sequence). J was trimmed by 2 bases and V by 4 bases; bases with no gene match: 6. The CDR3 protein is CASSRGTSEAYEQYF. The CDR3 coding sequence is TGTGCCAGCAGCAGAGGGACTAGCGAAGCCTACGAGCAGTACTTC.

The chain carries TRBV21-1 and TRBJ2-7. TRBV21-1 represents a pseudogene. The length of the CDR3 is 16 residues. The CDR3 protein is CASSKHVVGYSYEQYF. The CDR3 nucleotides are TGTGCCAGCAGCAAGCACGTCGTAGGGTACTCCTACGAGCAGTACTTC.

V and J are TRBV6-6 and TRBJ1-1, with unresolved D. The CDR3 spans 15 residues. The V gene's germline CDR1 is MNHNY and CDR2 SVGAGI (reference sequence). V was shortened by 4 bases and J by 1 base, with 13 bases between the two germline ends. In DNA, the CDR3 is TGTGCCAGCAGTTGGAAAGGACCGACGAACACTGAAGCTTTCTTT. Protein sequence: CASSWKGPTNTEAFF.

In its sample, this clone was seen once. The chain carries TRBV21-1 and TRBJ1-1. TRBV21-1 is tagged as a pseudogene. This CDR3 has 17 amino acids. The CDR3 is CASSNVKAGPSGAEAFF. The CDR3 DNA is TGTGCCAGCAGCAATGTGAAGGCAGGGCCGAGCGGCGCTGAAGCTTTCTTT.

This clone was seen more than once but under ten times. The chain is built from TRBV10-2 and TRBJ1-1, with TRBD1 matching 11 bases. This CDR3 is 15 amino acids long. Germline V CDR1 and CDR2: WSHSY, SAAADI. After removal of 6 bases from V and 5 bases from J, the junction contained 8 bases not matched to a gene. CDR3 residues: CASRAGTGGGTEAFF. CDR3 in DNA: TGCGCCAGCAGGGCCGGGACAGGGGGTGGTACTGAAGCTTTCTTT.

This clone has a handful of counts. J is TRBJ2-5 and V is TRBV5-1; no reliable D call. The germline gives CDR1 SGHRS, CDR2 YFSETQ. The CDR3 has 15 amino acids. V gave up 0 bases and J gave up 3 bases, with 12 bases separating them. Here the CDR3 reads CASSLAAITKETQYF. The CDR3 region has the DNA TGCGCCAGCAGCTTGGCCGCGATCACGAAAGAGACCCAGTACTTC.

The V and J genes are TRBV5-8 and TRBJ2-7, with a weak D call TRBD1 (5 bases). This CDR3 has 16 amino acids. The V gene's germline CDR1 is SGHTS and CDR2 YDEGEE. Trimming took off 1 base at V and 3 bases at J, with 17 bases between the two ends. CDR3 sequence (DNA): TGTGCCAGCAGCTTGCTTGGCAGGGCATACAACTACGAGCAGTACTTC. Encoded protein: CASSLLGRAYNYEQYF.

This chain connects TRBV19 to TRBJ1-5; D is ambiguous. Trimming removed 9 bases from V and 11 bases from J, with 17 bases in between. The CDR3 consists of 12 residues. In germline, CDR1 is LNHDA, CDR2 SQIVND (reference sequence). CDR3 in amino acids: CASGMRRGSQHF. DNA for the CDR3: TGTGCCAGCGGTATGCGGCGCGGGTCCCAGCATTTT. The whole variable domain, filled in from reference TRBV19 and TRBJ1-5, reads DGGITQSPKYLFRKEGQNVTLSCEQNLNHDAMYWYRQDPGQGLRLIYYSQIVNDFQKGDIAEGYSVSREKKESFPLTVTSAQKNPTAFYLCASGMRRGSQHFGDGTRLSIL.

The CDR3: CASLGRAGGIRNTIYF. The CDR3 nucleotides read TGTGCCAGTCTAGGCAGGGCTGGGGGGATTAGAAACACCATATATTTT. The chain couples TRBV28 to TRBJ1-3; TRBD1 might be the D (5 bases). The ends were cut back, 9 bases at V and 5 bases at J, with 23 bases in the middle. Germline V gene data show CDR1 as MDHEN and CDR2 as SYDVKM. The CDR3 has 16 amino acids.

The chain carries TRBV4-1 and TRBJ1-1; no clear D. The germline V gene has CDR1 MGHRA and CDR2 YSYEKL. Deletions cut 0 bases from V and 0 bases from J, with 11 bases between. This CDR3 comprises 16 residues. The CDR3 DNA follows: TGCGCCAGCAGCCAAGATGAGGGTCGGGTGAACACTGAAGCTTTCTTT. This codes for CASSQDEGRVNTEAFF.

The V gene is TRBV6-5, the J gene TRBJ1-3; D unclear. Germline-derived CDR1 and CDR2 are MNHEY and SVGAGI. V was pared by 2 bases and J by 2 bases, with 10 bases between. CDR3 length: 15 amino acids. CDR3 loop: CASSYNSGAGNTIYF. Here the CDR3 DNA reads TGTGCCAGCAGTTACAATTCCGGGGCTGGAAACACCATATATTTT.

This clone occurred once. Other DNA variants within this sample encode the same CDR3. This chain links TRBV28 with TRBJ1-1; D ambiguous. This CDR3 has 12 amino acids. Per germline, CDR1 MDHEN and CDR2 SYDVKM. The ends were cut back, 2 bases at V and 2 bases at J, with 3 bases in the middle. The DNA for the CDR3 is TGTGCCAGCAGTTTAGGTAACACTGAAGCTTTCTTT. Encoded protein: CASSLGNTEAFF.

The chain carries TRBV11-3 and TRBJ1-3, with D tentatively TRBD1 (6 bases). The CDR3 has 19 amino acids. V dropped 0 bases and J dropped 0 bases, with 18 bases sitting between them. The germline V gene encodes CDR1 SGHNT and CDR2 YENEEA. The CDR3 region is CASSLEGAAGRFSGNTIYF. The CDR3 nucleotides read TGTGCCAGCAGCTTAGAGGGGGCAGCAGGTCGATTCTCTGGAAACACCATATATTTT.

The rearrangement uses TRBV28 and TRBJ2-1; 10 bases map to TRBD2. Trimming removed 1 base from V and 0 bases from J; junction bases left unmatched: 3. From germline, CDR1 is MDHEN and CDR2 SYDVKM. The CDR3 is 17 residues long. The CDR3 sequence is CASSLLAGGNSYNEQFF. The CDR3 DNA follows: TGTGCCAGCAGTTTATTAGCGGGAGGCAACTCCTACAATGAGCAGTTCTTC.

This clone is a singleton in its sample. The chain couples TRBV6-5 to TRBJ1-5; D is ambiguous. CDR3 length: 13 residues. Trimming took 4 bases from V and 8 from J, leaving 12 bases between them. Germline V gives CDR1 MNHEY, CDR2 SVGAGI. The CDR3 loop is CASSSFFKEPQHF. The DNA of the CDR3 is TGTGCCAGCAGTTCCTTTTTCAAGGAGCCCCAGCATTTT.

The chain recombines TRBV21-1 with TRBJ1-5. TRBV21-1 is assigned pseudogene status. This CDR3 has 17 amino acids. Here the CDR3 DNA reads TGTGCCAGCAGCAAAAGGGCAGAACTTCGGGGCAATCAGCCCCAGCATTTT. It specifies CASSKRAELRGNQPQHF.

This rearrangement joins TRBV11-2 to TRBJ2-7; 7 bases match TRBD2. V lost 0 bases and J lost 1; bases outside the gene matches: 3. This CDR3 comprises 15 residues. The germline V gene has CDR1 SGHAT and CDR2 FQNNGV. CDR3 sequence: CASSLEASGSYEQYF. Here the CDR3 DNA reads TGTGCCAGCAGCTTAGAAGCTAGCGGATCCTACGAGCAGTACTTC.

The chain employs TRBV11-3 and TRBJ2-2, with TRBD1 identical over 9 bases. Trimming cost V 5 bases and J 8 bases; bases outside gene matches: 12. The CDR3 consists of 16 residues. Germline CDR1 reads SGHNT; CDR2 reads YENEEA. CDR3 protein: CASSPRGQGGGGELFF. The CDR3 bases are TGTGCCAGCAGCCCGAGGGGACAGGGTGGTGGGGGGGAGCTGTTTTTT.